This T cell receptor beta chain is from a study of shared clonotypes between healthy human individuals (TCRdb year 2020). The study in broad terms: The cohort comprised two women and three men aged 18 to 49 years. The study deeply sequenced blood TCR repertoires of about 5 healthy adults to estimate repertoire size and the extent of clonotype sharing between individuals. For each donor, three plates each were used for CD4 naive and CD4 memory, two plates were used for CD8 naive, and one plate was used for CD8 memory. To increase sequencing depth and limit assay-specific biases, different laboratories used diverse techniques to prepare libraries and sequence TCR repertoires. Between about 0.85 and 9.5 billion PBMCs per donor were obtained by leukapheresis.

Summary of the overall study and its limitations: Clonotypes shared by all four sorted-subset donors showed higher generation probabilities than non-shared clonotypes. Pairwise subsampling indicated that sequencing depth was expected to affect the degree of clonotype sharing among donors. Even with the large sequencing depth, rarefaction of the sorted-subset datasets indicated that sequencing was incomplete. Because the study included only a small number of donors, the genetic and exposure-history diversity represented was limited. Naive subsets generally had larger estimated clonotype richness than memory subsets did. Only blood was sampled, and tissue TCR repertoires likely differ from those in blood. Across several donors, around 5.4% of naive CD4, around 3.3% of naive CD8, roughly 2.3% of memory CD4, and about 0.4% of memory CD8 clonotypes were shared.

Using the deep immunoSEQ assay, TCR CDR3 regions were amplified from genomic DNA by multiplex PCR. Genomic DNA extracted from each cell subset was distributed evenly over all wells of several immunoSEQ 96-well plates, and each plate served as one replicate. For sorted subsets, roughly 200 ng of genomic DNA, equivalent to some 30,000 T cell genomes, went into each replicate PCR. Purified libraries were quantified with a Qubit 3.0 fluorometer, sized on a Bioanalyzer 2100, and re-quantified with the KAPA Library Quantification kit. Each immunoSEQ 96-well plate was sequenced on its own single-read 150-cycle Illumina NextSeq 550 flow cell. The original pipeline was this. Because the immunoSEQ output included only junctional sequences and no quality scores, the filtering could not be the same as the filtering used for full-length reads. To assign V/J genes and CDR3, sequences were annotated using PyIR, a Python wrapper for IgBLAST v1.9, with IMGT germline references. Reads were removed for weak V/J assignments (E-value above 1e-6), missing CDR3, stop codons, out-of-frame junctions, or ambiguous translated residues. V3J clonotypes were defined by identical inferred V gene, J gene, and CDR3 amino acid sequence. To compute the percentage overlap between repertoires, the number of shared unique clonotypes was divided by the size of the smaller repertoire. Richness of each repertoire was evaluated using RTK rarefaction, the Chao1 estimator, and Recon v2.1 estimates of unobserved clonotypes. Generation probabilities were computed with OLGA for all TCRbeta clonotypes obtained by the gDNA method from several donors. This immuneACCESS table, as held by TCRdb, lists in-frame sequences with V and J called but not all clones. Of the missing ones, under half trace to an unresolved V gene in checked studies; the others have no known cause. V and J calls and clone size are as listed in that table; D and trimming were resolved from the DNA. The sample profile shows roughly 2.1 million clones; approximately 94% of them were found once. More than 1.5% of the sample goes to the ten largest clones.

With regard to this clone: Its binding antigen is unknown. No much larger clone exists at a distance of one base, and base qualities are not known.

From the cysteine through the phenylalanine, the CDR3 covers 15 amino acids. Kept here is only the CDR3 DNA, which spans 45 bases and is read in frame from base 1. Reading the germline V gene gives CDR1 SGHDT and CDR2 YYEEEE. V drops 7 bases and J drops 3 bases, leaving 20 bases in between. For the CD8 naive samples, CD45RO-negative cells were positively selected for CCR7, yielding a CD45RA+CCR7+ population from which TemRA cells were excluded. Donors were healthy HIV-negative adults with no recently reported acute infections or vaccinations. All donors were Caucasian adults living in Nashville, Tennessee, USA. Blood was collected by leukapheresis, and PBMCs were isolated by Ficoll-Histopaque density gradient centrifugation and then cryopreserved in liquid nitrogen vapor phase. Purity and quantity of every magnetically sorted T cell population were checked by analytical flow cytometry. Each sorted fraction had its genomic DNA isolated and then quantified by UV absorbance on a Nanodrop 2000c.

Sequenced: naive CD8+ T cells from PBMCs. Explained via the paper, the cell subset or site label denotes: CD45RA+CCR7+. This chain joins TRBV5-6 to TRBJ2-7; the D gene could be either TRBD1 or TRBD2, each agreeing at 5 bases. The sequence derives from a man aged 18 to 29 in good health. Some clones in this sample may be carry-over from other donors' samples. The DNA sequence reads TGTGCCAGCGGCAGACTCCGGGACCGGTACTACGAGCAGTACTTC. Its protein is CASGRLRDRYYEQYF.